This T cell receptor (beta chain) was profiled in a study of blood T cell repertoires in COVID-19. Study details: PBMCs, B-cell-depleted T cells, or T cells were the source of the cDNA or gDNA that made up the material.

Sequenced by immunoSEQ multiplex PCR; TCRdb stores in-frame clones only, minus some. The sample holds just over 300,000 clones, around 90% seen once. Germline CDR1 is SGHAT and CDR2 is FQNNGV. A total of 13 residues make up the CDR3, ends included. On this clone: Because the CDR3's place on the DNA is in doubt, the DNA is left out and the CDR3 is given as listed by TCRdb.

This chain connects TRBV11-2 to TRBJ1-1; the listed D gene, TRBD1, was not tested against the DNA. This TCR derives from a young man with active or convalescent COVID-19. Material: peripheral blood. The CDR3 sequence is CASSLVGQGSQTF.